Following are 17 T cell receptor beta chains from one sample sequenced in a study of blood T cell repertoires in COVID-19. Clones were read by immunoSEQ multiplex PCR, and TCRdb kept only the in-frame ones, dropping some. This sample carries about 230,000 clones, approximately 84% of them seen once, and the ten largest clones take 0.85% to 1%. Sequenced sample: peripheral blood. The receptors here all came from a man in his forties with acute or convalescent COVID-19.

The V gene is TRBV5-6, the J gene TRBJ1-4; the match to TRBD1 covers 9 bases. The germline CDR1 and CDR2 sequences are SGHDT and YYEEEE. J gave up 8 bases and V 3 bases, and 5 bases lay outside the gene matches. The CDR3 runs 14 residues. This chain's CDR3 is CASSYRGRREKLFF. For the CDR3, the DNA is TGTGCCAGCAGCTACAGGGGGCGGAGAGAAAAACTGTTTTTT.

The V and J genes are TRBV19 and TRBJ1-4; D possibly corresponds to TRBD1 (5 bases). CDR1 is LNHDA, CDR2 SQIVND, per germline (reference sequence). CDR3 length: 15 amino acids. The V and J ends lost 1 base and 7 bases respectively, with 13 bases between them. The CDR3 nucleotides read TGTGCCAGTAGTATAGCCCAGGGAGGTTTTGAAAAACTGTTTTTT. It yields the protein CASSIAQGGFEKLFF. The full variable domain, in which reference TRBV19 and TRBJ1-4 provide the parts outside the CDR3, is DGGITQSPKYLFRKEGQNVTLSCEQNLNHDAMYWYRQDPGQGLRLIYYSQIVNDFQKGDIAEGYSVSREKKESFPLTVTSAQKNPTAFYLCASSIAQGGFEKLFFGSGTQLSVL.

This chain joins TRBV7-8 and TRBJ1-3; D remains unclear. Germline V gives CDR1 SGHVS, CDR2 FQNEAQ. CDR3 length: 15 residues. V lost 9 bases and J 0 bases, leaving 15 bases between the germline ends. The CDR3 loop is CASKPSPLSGNTIYF. The DNA of the CDR3 is TGTGCCAGTAAGCCGAGTCCGCTCTCTGGAAACACCATATATTTT.

The rearrangement uses TRBV10-1 and TRBJ2-7, with a tentative D call TRBD1 (5 bases). CDR3 size: 13 residues. CDR1 is WNHNN, CDR2 SYGVQD, per germline (reference sequence). Trimming cost V 6 bases and J 2 bases, with 11 bases left between them. The CDR3 region has the DNA TGCGCCAGCAGCTTCGACAGAGCCTACGAGCAGTACTTC. Its translation is CASSFDRAYEQYF.

The J gene is TRBJ1-1, the V gene TRBV7-9, with TRBD1 matching 10 bases. With V trimmed by 6 bases and J by 0 bases, 10 bases remained unmatched. The CDR3 contains 17 residues. Germline V gene data show CDR1 as SEHNR and CDR2 as FQNEAQ (reference sequence). CDR3 DNA sequence: TGTGCCAGCAGTCGACTCCGGGACAGGGGTATGAACACTGAAGCTTTCTTT. This encodes CASSRLRDRGMNTEAFF.

The rearrangement links TRBV29-1 to TRBJ1-4; the D gene is possibly TRBD1 (5 bases). Germline CDR1 SQVTM, CDR2 ANQGSEA. This CDR3 contains 13 residues. The V gene lost 4 bases and the J gene lost 7 bases, with 13 bases spanning the gap. The CDR3 DNA follows: TGCAGCGTTGGGAGCGGGAGGGGTGAAAAACTGTTTTTT. Translated, it gives CSVGSGRGEKLFF.

This clone has only one observation. The rearrangement uses TRBV10-3 and TRBJ2-1; D is uncertain. CDR3 length: 14 residues. Germline CDR1 reads ENHRY; CDR2 reads SYGVKD. Deletions cut 2 bases from V and 1 base from J, with 6 bases between. This CDR3 reads CAISEADSYNEQFF. Written as DNA, the CDR3 is TGTGCCATCAGTGAGGCGGATTCCTACAATGAGCAGTTCTTC.

This CDR3 reads CASSLSNDNSETQYF. In nucleotides, the CDR3 is TGTGCCAGCAGCTTATCGAACGACAATTCAGAGACCCAGTACTTC. V and J are TRBV7-8 and TRBJ2-5; no clear D gene. Per germline, CDR1 SGHVS and CDR2 FQNEAQ. The CDR3 spans 15 residues. V dropped 2 bases and J dropped 4 bases, with 14 bases sitting between them. Supplemented by reference TRBV7-8 and TRBJ2-5, the full variable domain reads GAGVSQSPRYKVAKRGQDVALRCDPISGHVSLFWYQQALGQGPEFLTYFQNEAQLDKSGLPSDRFFAERPEGSVSTLKIQRTQQEDSAVYLCASSLSNDNSETQYFGPGTRLLVL.

The J gene is TRBJ1-1, the V gene TRBV5-4; the D gene is possibly TRBD1 (5 bases). CDR1 SGHNT and CDR2 YYREEE come from the germline V gene (reference sequence). V lost 4 bases and J lost 2, with 15 bases in between. The CDR3 runs 15 residues. The CDR3 bases are TGTGCCAGCAGCCTGGGGGGGGATCCTAACACTGAAGCTTTCTTT. This gives the protein CASSLGGDPNTEAFF.

On this clone itself: This sample includes further DNA sequences coding for the same CDR3. V gene TRBV19 combines with J gene TRBJ1-5, with D maybe TRBD1 (6 bases). Germline values: CDR1 LNHDA, CDR2 SQIVND (reference sequence). CDR3 size: 15 residues. V was clipped by 5 bases and J by 1 base, with 12 bases between them. CDR3 sequence: CASSATGLSNQPQHF. CDR3 coding DNA: TGTGCCAGTAGTGCCACAGGGCTCAGCAATCAGCCCCAGCATTTT. Variable domain in full (rest from reference TRBV19 and TRBJ1-5): DGGITQSPKYLFRKEGQNVTLSCEQNLNHDAMYWYRQDPGQGLRLIYYSQIVNDFQKGDIAEGYSVSREKKESFPLTVTSAQKNPTAFYLCASSATGLSNQPQHFGDGTRLSIL.

This clone was seen only a few times. This sequence joins TRBV7-9 and TRBJ1-2, with D hard to call. V lost 5 bases to trimming and J lost 4 bases, with 8 bases between them. The CDR3 covers 12 residues. CDR1 SEHNR and CDR2 FQNEAQ come from the germline V gene (reference sequence). The CDR3 nucleotides are TGTGCCAGCAGCCAGTACCCCTATGGCTACACCTTC. Translation: CASSQYPYGYTF.

V gene TRBV19 combines with J gene TRBJ2-5; 8 positions agree with TRBD2. The CDR3 is 14 amino acids. CDR1 LNHDA and CDR2 SQIVND come from the germline V gene (reference sequence). With 2 bases clipped from V and 5 bases from J, the junction kept 4 bases outside the gene matches. The chain's CDR3 is CASSIRGGTETQYF. The CDR3 region has the DNA TGTGCCAGTAGTATACGGGGGGGAACCGAGACCCAGTACTTC.

The chain uses TRBV7-8 and TRBJ1-2; TRBD1 aligns across 7 bases. The V gene's germline CDR1 is SGHVS and CDR2 FQNEAQ. The CDR3 is 14 amino acids. J lost 7 bases, V lost 3 bases, and 8 bases had no gene match. The CDR3 loop reads CASSFEGARGGYTF. The CDR3 bases are TGTGCCAGCAGCTTTGAGGGGGCGAGGGGTGGCTACACCTTC.

The chain couples TRBV11-2 to TRBJ1-1; the match to TRBD1 covers 7 bases. The CDR3 runs 13 residues. J gave up 10 bases and V 1 base, and 6 bases lay outside the gene matches. Germline CDR1 SGHAT, CDR2 FQNNGV. CDR3 sequence (DNA): TGTGCCAGCAGCTTAGGGTTAGCAGGGGGAGCTTTCTTT. Its translation is CASSLGLAGGAFF.

The V call is TRBV27, the J call TRBJ2-5; TRBD2 aligns across 8 bases. Germline loops: CDR1 MNHEY, CDR2 SMNVEV (reference sequence). This CDR3 has 16 amino acids. Unmatched junction bases numbered 12, after V lost 8 bases and J lost 1 base. The CDR3 DNA follows: TGTGCCAGCTGGGGGGGCGGGGGGTACCCCCAAGAGACCCAGTACTTC. Translation: CASWGGGGYPQETQYF.

The CDR3 nucleotides are TGTGCCAGCAGCCTCGACAGGGACAGCAATCAGCCCCAGCATTTT. As protein: CASSLDRDSNQPQHF. The chain uses TRBV3-1 (or the pseudogene TRBV3-2) and TRBJ1-5, with 7 nucleotides matching TRBD1. The CDR3 totals 15 residues. The germline CDR1 and CDR2 sequences are LGHDT and YNNKEL (reference sequence). V was clipped by 4 bases and J by 1 base; unmatched bases: 4.

This chain uses TRBV9 with TRBJ2-3, with 7 bases identical to TRBD2. Per germline, CDR1 SGDLS and CDR2 YYNGEE. Trimming cost V 3 bases and J 4 bases; bases outside gene matches: 2. The CDR3 length is 13 residues. The chain's CDR3 is CASSGGGADTQYF. Written as DNA, the CDR3 is TGTGCCAGCAGCGGCGGGGGAGCAGATACGCAGTATTTT. Full variable domain (remainder filled in from reference TRBV9 and TRBJ2-3): DSGVTQTPKHLITATGQRVTLRCSPRSGDLSVYWYQQSLDQGLQFLIQYYNGEERAKGNILERFSAQQFPDLHSELNLSSLELGDSALYFCASSGGGADTQYFGPGTRLTVL.